These 17 T cell receptor beta chains share one sample of origin, sequenced in a study of human T cells and chemical hapten exposure. Noted time point: healthy volunteer bleed at 2 weeks. Unfractionated whole blood yielded total RNA. MiXCR, run by TCRdb on the RACE reads, gives a single entry per CDR3 protein. Among roughly 120,000 distinct CDR3 sequences, approximately 9.1% were seen once, and the ten largest hold 1.5% to 2%. Sequenced sample: whole blood. The receptors originated from a male donor in good health. Some clones in this sample may be carry-over from other donors' samples.

Only a few counts were recorded for this clonotype. CDR3: CSARVRDMNTEAFF. CDR3 sequence (DNA): TGCAGTGCTAGAGTGAGGGACATGAACACTGAAGCTTTCTTT. V and J are TRBV20-1 and TRBJ1-1; D is perhaps TRBD1 (6 bases). Germline CDR1 is DFQATT and CDR2 is SNEGSKA (reference sequence). This CDR3 contains 14 residues. The V and J ends lost 1 base and 0 bases respectively, with 9 bases between them.

In its sample, this clonotype was seen many times. Written as DNA, the CDR3 is TGTGCCAGCAGCAACGGACAGGGGACTTATGGCTACACCTTC. This translates into CASSNGQGTYGYTF. V is TRBV6-5 and J is TRBJ1-2; 9 bases agree with TRBD1. The CDR3 runs to 14 residues. Germline V gene lookup returns CDR1 MNHEY and CDR2 SVGAGI. Trimming took 6 bases from V and 5 from J; bases not matched to a gene: 7.

This clonotype has just a few counts. This chain uses TRBV7-9 with TRBJ2-5; possibly TRBD2 for D (6 bases). There are 14 residues in the CDR3. V was trimmed by 7 bases and J by 2 bases, leaving 14 bases between them. Germline CDR1 reads SEHNR; CDR2 reads FQNEAQ (reference sequence). CDR3 bases: TGTGCCAGCACCCCCCCCGGACTACAAGAGACCCAGTACTTC. This codes for CASTPPGLQETQYF.

The chain couples TRBV20-1 to TRBJ1-2; 7 nucleotides line up with TRBD1. Trimming removed 5 bases from V and 7 bases from J; junction bases left unmatched: 10. The length of the CDR3 is 13 residues. Per germline, CDR1 DFQATT and CDR2 SNEGSKA (reference sequence). This CDR3 is CSAEGKGAVGYTF. The CDR3 DNA sequence: TGCAGTGCTGAGGGCAAGGGGGCGGTTGGCTACACCTTC.

The chain links TRBV19 to TRBJ2-3; D not resolved. Trimming took 0 bases from V and 5 from J, leaving 3 bases between them. CDR1 and CDR2 (germline): LNHDA, SQIVND (reference sequence). CDR3 length equals 12 residues. DNA of the CDR3: TGTGCCAGTAGTATAGAAGGAGATACGCAGTATTTT. Translating it yields CASSIEGDTQYF.

The chain couples TRBV4-3 to TRBJ1-1; D is ambiguous. CDR1 is LGHNA and CDR2 is YSLEER in the germline V gene. The CDR3 has 16 residues. Trimming removed 0 bases at V and 0 bases at J, with 11 bases between. CDR3 DNA sequence: TGCGCCAGCAGCCAAGAATTAGTACAGTTGAACACTGAAGCTTTCTTT. Amino acids: CASSQELVQLNTEAFF.

This sequence joins TRBV11-1 and TRBJ2-7; TRBD1 aligns across 8 bases. CDR1 SGHAT and CDR2 FQDESV come from the germline V gene (reference sequence). This CDR3 contains 18 residues. The trim removed 3 bases at V and 0 bases at J, leaving 13 bases unmatched. The CDR3 coding sequence is TGTGCCAGCAGCTTCAGTCCCGGGACAGGATCCAGCTCCTACGAGCAGTACTTC. Translation: CASSFSPGTGSSSYEQYF.

This sequence joins TRBV12-3 or TRBV12-4 and TRBJ2-1; D perhaps matches TRBD2 (6 bases). V was trimmed by 0 bases and J by 12 bases, leaving 18 bases between them. The CDR3 is made up of 15 amino acids. CDR3 amino acids: CASSLAHGISGTQFF. The CDR3 region has the DNA TGTGCCAGCAGTTTAGCGCATGGAATTAGCGGAACGCAGTTCTTC.

This clonotype was found many times. V is TRBV10-3 and J is TRBJ2-3, with 10 bases aligning to TRBD1. Trimming removed 4 bases from V and 2 bases from J; junction bases left unmatched: 12. The CDR3 is 18 amino acids. Germline values: CDR1 ENHRY, CDR2 SYGVKD. The CDR3 region has the DNA TGTGCCATCAGTGGAGGGACAGGGGAAACCCTCCACACAGATACGCAGTATTTT. Protein sequence: CAISGGTGETLHTDTQYF.

A few counts support this clonotype. The chain uses TRBV12-3 or TRBV12-4 and TRBJ2-7, with D possibly matching TRBD1 (5 bases). This CDR3 comprises 18 residues. Trimming shortened V by 5 bases and J by 1 base, and 24 bases separated the two germline ends. CDR3 in amino acids: CASSLRGLGEVGSYEQYF. The CDR3 nucleotides are TGTGCCAGCAGTCTCAGAGGATTAGGGGAAGTTGGATCCTACGAGCAGTACTTC.

This clonotype was seen repeatedly, ten times or more. The chain combines TRBV5-6 with TRBJ2-3; D unclear. There are 16 residues in the CDR3. V was clipped by 0 bases and J by 4 bases, with 15 bases between them. Germline V gene data show CDR1 as SGHDT and CDR2 as YYEEEE. In nucleotides, the CDR3 is TGTGCCAGCAGCTTGGGCCCCCTGAGGCTGGCAGATACGCAGTATTTT. Protein product: CASSLGPLRLADTQYF.

V is TRBV5-1 and J is TRBJ2-1; 16 nucleotides align to TRBD2. Germline CDR1 is SGHRS and CDR2 is YFSETQ. The V and J ends lost 4 bases and 6 bases, in that order; junction bases with no gene match: 7. The CDR3 contains 17 residues. As DNA, the CDR3 is TGCGCCAGCAGCCAGGGGACTAGCGGGGGGGCGATCAATGAGCAGTTCTTC. Protein sequence: CASSQGTSGGAINEQFF. Drawing the rest from reference TRBV5-1 and TRBJ2-1, the complete variable domain is KAGVTQTPRYLIKTRGQQVTLSCSPISGHRSVSWYQQTPGQGLQFLFEYFSETQRNKGNFPGRFSGRQFSNSRSEMNVSTLELGDSALYLCASSQGTSGGAINEQFFGPGTRLTVL.

This clonotype was detected only a few times. The rearrangement uses TRBV2 and TRBJ2-1, with 7 bases that match TRBD2. Germline-derived CDR1 and CDR2 are SNHLY and FYNNEI. The V segment lost 8 bases and the J segment 13 bases; nucleotides outside the gene matches: 8. This CDR3 spans 11 amino acids. The CDR3 bases are TGTGCCAGCCTTTTTGGCGGGAGTCAGTTCTTC. Protein: CASLFGGSQFF.

This clonotype was found many times. The chain has TRBV7-2 and TRBJ1-5, with 8 nucleotides matching TRBD1. V lost 1 base to trimming and J lost 3 bases; unmatched junction nucleotides: 2. CDR3 length: 15 residues. CDR1 and CDR2 from the germline V gene are SGHTA and FQGNSA. The CDR3, as DNA: TGTGCCAGCAGCTTAGAGGACAGGGCCAATCAGCCCCAGCATTTT. This encodes CASSLEDRANQPQHF.

This clonotype was counted between two and nine times. V and J are TRBV6-5 and TRBJ2-7; D not certain. The CDR3 is 15 residues long. Trimming pared 5 bases from V and 2 bases from J, leaving 16 bases between. Germline CDR1 reads MNHEY; CDR2 reads SVGAGI. The CDR3 region has the DNA TGTGCCAGCAGTGTAGGAACTCCGCCGACCTACGAGCAGTACTTC. This sequence encodes CASSVGTPPTYEQYF.

This clonotype was counted between two and nine times. The rearrangement joins TRBV5-1 to TRBJ1-5; tentative D call: TRBD1 (5 bases). CDR3 length: 14 amino acids. The germline V and J ends were trimmed by 0 bases and 6 bases, with 10 bases remaining between them. Germline V gene sequence: CDR1 SGHRS, CDR2 YFSETQ. The CDR3 protein is CASSLVGVGQPQHF. The DNA of the CDR3 is TGCGCCAGCAGCTTGGTAGGGGTGGGTCAGCCCCAGCATTTT.

This clonotype was seen only a few times. This rearrangement joins TRBV4-3 to TRBJ2-7, with 8 bases fitting TRBD1. Per germline, CDR1 LGHNA and CDR2 YSLEER. V shed 5 bases and J 1 base; nucleotides not matched to a gene: 7. There are 15 residues in the CDR3. In DNA, the CDR3 is TGCGCCAGCAGCTCCTTTACAGGGGGATCCTACGAGCAGTACTTC. Translation gives CASSSFTGGSYEQYF.